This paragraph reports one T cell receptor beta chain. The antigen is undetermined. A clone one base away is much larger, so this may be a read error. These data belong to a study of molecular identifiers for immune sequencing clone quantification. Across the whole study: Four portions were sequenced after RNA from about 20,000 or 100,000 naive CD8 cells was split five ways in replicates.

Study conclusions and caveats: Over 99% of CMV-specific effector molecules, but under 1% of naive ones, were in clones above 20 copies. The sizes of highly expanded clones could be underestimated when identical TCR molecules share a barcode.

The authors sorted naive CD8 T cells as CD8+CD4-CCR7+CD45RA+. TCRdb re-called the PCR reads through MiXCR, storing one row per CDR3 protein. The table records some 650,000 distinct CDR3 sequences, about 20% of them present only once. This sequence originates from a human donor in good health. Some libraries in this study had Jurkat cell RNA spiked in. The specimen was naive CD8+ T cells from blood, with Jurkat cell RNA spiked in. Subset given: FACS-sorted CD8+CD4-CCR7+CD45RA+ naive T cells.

CDR3 sequence reads: CASSPSAPWGGKTDTQYF. The CDR3 region has the DNA TGTGCCAGCAGCCCCTCGGCCCCTTGGGGGGGGAAGACAGATACGCAGTATTTT. This chain uses TRBV6-2 or TRBV6-3 with TRBJ2-3; TRBD2 aligns across 7 bases. Germline V lookup: CDR1 MNHEY, CDR2 SVGEGT. The J segment lost 3 bases and the V segment lost 6 bases, leaving 18 bases of the junction unmatched. The CDR3 extends over 18 amino acids.